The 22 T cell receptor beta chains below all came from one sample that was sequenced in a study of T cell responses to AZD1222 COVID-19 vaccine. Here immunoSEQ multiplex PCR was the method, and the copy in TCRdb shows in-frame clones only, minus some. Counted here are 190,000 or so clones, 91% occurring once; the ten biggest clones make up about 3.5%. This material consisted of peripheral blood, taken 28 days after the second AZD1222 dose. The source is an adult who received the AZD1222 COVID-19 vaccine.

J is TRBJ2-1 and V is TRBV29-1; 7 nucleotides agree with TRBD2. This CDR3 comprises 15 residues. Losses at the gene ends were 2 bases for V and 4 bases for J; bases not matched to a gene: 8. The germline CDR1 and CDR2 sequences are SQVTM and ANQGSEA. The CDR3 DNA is TGCAGCGTTGAATTTAGGCTAGCGGATTACAATGAGCAGTTCTTC. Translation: CSVEFRLADYNEQFF.

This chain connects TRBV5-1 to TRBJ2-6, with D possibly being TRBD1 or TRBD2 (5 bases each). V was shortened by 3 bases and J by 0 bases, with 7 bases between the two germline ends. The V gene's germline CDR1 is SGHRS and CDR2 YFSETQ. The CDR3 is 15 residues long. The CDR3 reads CASSSGSSGANVLTF. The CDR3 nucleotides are TGCGCCAGCAGCTCAGGGAGCTCTGGGGCCAACGTCCTGACTTTC.

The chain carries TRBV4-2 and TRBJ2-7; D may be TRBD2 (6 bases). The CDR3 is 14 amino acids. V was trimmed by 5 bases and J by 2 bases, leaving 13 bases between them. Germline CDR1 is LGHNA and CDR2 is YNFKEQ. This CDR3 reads CASSFGTVPYEQYF. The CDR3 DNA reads TGTGCCAGCAGCTTTGGGACTGTCCCCTACGAGCAGTACTTC.

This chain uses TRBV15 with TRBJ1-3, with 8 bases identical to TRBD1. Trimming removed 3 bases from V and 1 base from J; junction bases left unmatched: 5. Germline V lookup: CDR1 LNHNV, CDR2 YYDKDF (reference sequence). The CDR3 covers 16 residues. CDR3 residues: CATSRGDRISGNTIYF. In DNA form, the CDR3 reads TGTGCCACCAGCAGGGGGGACAGGATATCTGGAAACACCATATATTTT.

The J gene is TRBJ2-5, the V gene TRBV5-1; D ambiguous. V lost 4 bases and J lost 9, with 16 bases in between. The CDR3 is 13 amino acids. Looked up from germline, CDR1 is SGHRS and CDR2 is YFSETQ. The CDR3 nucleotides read TGCGCCAGCAGCCCCGCCCCGCCACGGGCCCAGTACTTC. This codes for CASSPAPPRAQYF.

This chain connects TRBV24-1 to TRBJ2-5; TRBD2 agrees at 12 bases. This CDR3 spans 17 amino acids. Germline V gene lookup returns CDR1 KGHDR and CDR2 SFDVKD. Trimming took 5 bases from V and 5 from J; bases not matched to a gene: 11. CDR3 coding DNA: TGTGCCACCAGTGCGGGTGCTAGCGGGAGGGCCGGGGAGACCCAGTACTTC. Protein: CATSAGASGRAGETQYF.

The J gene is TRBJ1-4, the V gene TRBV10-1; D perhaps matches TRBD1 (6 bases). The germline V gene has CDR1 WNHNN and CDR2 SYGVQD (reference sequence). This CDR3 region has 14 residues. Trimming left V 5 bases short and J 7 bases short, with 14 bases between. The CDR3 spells CASSSMDSGEKLFF. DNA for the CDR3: TGCGCCAGCAGTTCAATGGACAGTGGTGAAAAACTGTTTTTT.

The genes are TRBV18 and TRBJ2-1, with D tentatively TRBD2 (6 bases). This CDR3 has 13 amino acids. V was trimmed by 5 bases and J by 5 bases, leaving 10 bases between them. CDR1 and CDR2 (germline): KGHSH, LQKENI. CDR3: CASSEGLNNEQFF. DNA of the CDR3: TGTGCCAGCTCAGAGGGACTGAACAATGAGCAGTTCTTC.

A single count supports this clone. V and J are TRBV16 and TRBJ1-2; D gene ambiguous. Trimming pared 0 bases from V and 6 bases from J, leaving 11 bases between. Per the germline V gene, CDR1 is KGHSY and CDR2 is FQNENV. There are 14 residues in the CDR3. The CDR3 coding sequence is TGTGCCAGCAGCCAATCGCCGCGGAGCGATGGCTACACCTTC. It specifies CASSQSPRSDGYTF.

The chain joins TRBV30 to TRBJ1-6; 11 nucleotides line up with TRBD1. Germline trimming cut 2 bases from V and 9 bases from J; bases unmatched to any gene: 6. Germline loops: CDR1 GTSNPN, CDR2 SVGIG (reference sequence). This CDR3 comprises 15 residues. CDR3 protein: CAWSIPGTGGSPLHF. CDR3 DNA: TGTGCCTGGAGTATTCCTGGGACAGGGGGTTCACCCCTCCACTTT.

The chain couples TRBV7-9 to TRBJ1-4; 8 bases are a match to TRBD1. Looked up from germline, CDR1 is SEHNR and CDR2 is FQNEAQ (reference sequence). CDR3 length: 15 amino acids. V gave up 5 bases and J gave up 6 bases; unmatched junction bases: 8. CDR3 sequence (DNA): TGTGCCAGCAGCCGCCCAGGGGGCGCCTATGAAAAACTGTTTTTT. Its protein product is CASSRPGGAYEKLFF.

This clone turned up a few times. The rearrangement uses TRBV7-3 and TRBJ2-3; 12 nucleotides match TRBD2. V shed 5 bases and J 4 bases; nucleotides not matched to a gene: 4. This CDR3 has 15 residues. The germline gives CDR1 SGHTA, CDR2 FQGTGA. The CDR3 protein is CASSRLAGVADTQYF. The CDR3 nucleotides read TGTGCCAGCAGCCGACTAGCGGGAGTGGCAGATACGCAGTATTTT.

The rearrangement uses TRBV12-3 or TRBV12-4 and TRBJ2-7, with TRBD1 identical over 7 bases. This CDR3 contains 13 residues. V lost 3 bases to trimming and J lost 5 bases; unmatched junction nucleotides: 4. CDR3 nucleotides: TGTGCCAGCAGTTTCGGGACAGTCCACGAGCAGTACTTC. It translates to CASSFGTVHEQYF.

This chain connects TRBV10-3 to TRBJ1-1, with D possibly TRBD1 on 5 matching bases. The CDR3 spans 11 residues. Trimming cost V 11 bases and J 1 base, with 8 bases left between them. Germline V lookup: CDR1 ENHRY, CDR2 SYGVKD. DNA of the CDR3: TGTGCCGCCCAGGGGAACACTGAAGCTTTCTTT. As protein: CAAQGNTEAFF.

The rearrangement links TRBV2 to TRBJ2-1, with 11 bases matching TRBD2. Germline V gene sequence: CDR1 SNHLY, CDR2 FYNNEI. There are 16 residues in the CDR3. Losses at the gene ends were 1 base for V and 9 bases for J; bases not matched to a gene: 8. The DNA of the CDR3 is TGTGCCAGCAGTGAAGGACTAGCGGGACGAGAAGGTGAGCAGTTCTTC. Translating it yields CASSEGLAGREGEQFF.

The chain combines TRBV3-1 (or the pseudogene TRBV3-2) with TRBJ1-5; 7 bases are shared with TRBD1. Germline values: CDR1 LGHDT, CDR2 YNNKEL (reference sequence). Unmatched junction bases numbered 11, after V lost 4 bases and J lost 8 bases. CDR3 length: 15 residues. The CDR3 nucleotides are TGTGCCAGCAGCCCCAGGACAGGCCGCTCGGAGCCCCAGCATTTT. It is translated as CASSPRTGRSEPQHF.

CDR3 nucleotides: TGTGCCAGCAGGGGCGCGAGGACTGAAGCTTTCTTT. This sequence encodes CASRGARTEAFF. The genes are TRBV28 and TRBJ1-1; D gene uncertain. This CDR3 is built from 12 residues. Trimming took 6 bases from V and 5 from J, leaving 10 bases between them. Germline values: CDR1 MDHEN, CDR2 SYDVKM.

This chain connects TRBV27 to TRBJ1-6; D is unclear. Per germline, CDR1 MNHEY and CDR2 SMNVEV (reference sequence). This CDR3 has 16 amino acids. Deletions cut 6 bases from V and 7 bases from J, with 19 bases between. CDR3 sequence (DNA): TGTGCCAGCAGCCAAAGCGGGAGCGGGGTAAATTCACCCCTCCACTTT. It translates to CASSQSGSGVNSPLHF.

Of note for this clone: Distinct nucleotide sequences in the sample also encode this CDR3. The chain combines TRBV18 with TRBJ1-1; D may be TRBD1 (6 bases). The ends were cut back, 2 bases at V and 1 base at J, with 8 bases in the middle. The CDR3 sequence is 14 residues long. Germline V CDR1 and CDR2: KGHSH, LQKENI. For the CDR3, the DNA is TGTGCCAGCTCACCATTAGGGGGGAACACTGAAGCTTTCTTT. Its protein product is CASSPLGGNTEAFF.

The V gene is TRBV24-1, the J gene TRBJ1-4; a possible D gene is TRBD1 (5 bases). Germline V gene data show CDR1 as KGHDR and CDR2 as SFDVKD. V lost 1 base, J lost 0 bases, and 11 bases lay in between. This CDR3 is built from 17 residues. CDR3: CATSDLQTEATNEKLFF. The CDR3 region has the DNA TGTGCCACCAGTGATTTACAGACAGAAGCAACTAATGAAAAACTGTTTTTT.

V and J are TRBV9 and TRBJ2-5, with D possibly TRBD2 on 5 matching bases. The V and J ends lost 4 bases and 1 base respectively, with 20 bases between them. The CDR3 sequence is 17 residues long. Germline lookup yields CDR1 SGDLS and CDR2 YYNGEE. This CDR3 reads CASSPRYVRTSQETQYF. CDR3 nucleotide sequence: TGTGCCAGCAGCCCTCGTTACGTCCGTACTAGCCAAGAGACCCAGTACTTC.

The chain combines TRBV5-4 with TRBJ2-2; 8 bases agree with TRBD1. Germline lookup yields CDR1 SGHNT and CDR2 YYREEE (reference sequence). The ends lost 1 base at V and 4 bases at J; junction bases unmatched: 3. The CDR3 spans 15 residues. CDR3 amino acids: CASSLQGARTGELFF. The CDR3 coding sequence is TGTGCCAGCAGCTTGCAGGGGGCTCGCACCGGGGAGCTGTTTTTT.